The clone carrying this T cell receptor beta chain was counted many times. The antigen is unknown. This entry belongs to a study of human T cells and chemical hapten exposure. Study context: DPC 0.01% went on the upper back by patch test, with reading at 6 days. Study conclusions and caveats: TCRs at high frequency, those above 1 in 1000, did not change with DPC sensitization.

The time point was: patch test 1, 2 weeks after DPC sensitization. The treatment: therapeutic diphenylcyclopropenone sensitization with weekly scalp DPC. The library gave individual cDNA molecules unique molecular identifiers. In the authors' workflow: From about 22,000 to 700,000 TCRs were found per sample, with a median of approximately 92,000. Each CDR3 protein is one row after TCRdb ran MiXCR on the RACE reads. The V and J calls were not made by the authors but by TCRdb's processing. The table has 75,000 to 100,000 distinct CDR3 sequences, around 12% seen once. CDR3 length: 16 residues. Trimming took 2 bases from V and 0 from J; bases not matched to a gene: 3. Germline lookup yields CDR1 MNHEY and CDR2 SMNVEV (reference sequence).

The receptor comes from a woman aged 35 to 49 with alopecia areata. Some clones in this sample may be carry-over from other donors' samples. The V and J genes are TRBV27 and TRBJ2-1; 8 nucleotides agree with TRBD2. The material sequenced was whole blood, taken in connection with sensitization to the hapten diphenylcyclopropenone (DPC). The CDR3 region has the DNA TGTGCCAGCAGTTTACGTAGCGGGACCTCCTACAATGAGCAGTTCTTC. Translated, it gives CASSLRSGTSYNEQFF.